The clone carrying this T cell receptor beta chain was observed a few times. The sample is drawn from a study of blood T cells in healthy people across ages. Using a J-beta primer mix together with a sample-barcoded 5' primer, a second PCR was run for roughly 7 to 11 cycles. TCRdb independently ran MiXCR on the 5' RACE reads; one entry per CDR3 protein. The sample holds around 800,000 distinct CDR3 sequences, around a quarter seen once. This CDR3 is built from 16 residues. Germline V gives CDR1 SSHAT, CDR2 FNYEAQ (reference sequence). V was clipped by 5 bases and J by 5 bases; unmatched bases: 13. The same sample was also studied in work on T cells of mothers and their children. Turning to that study: Related mother and child pairs showed slightly greater overlap (not significant) than unrelated pairs did.

The rearrangement links TRBV7-7 to TRBJ2-5; 8 bases are shared with TRBD1. The receptor comes from a boy aged 10-17 years in good health. Sequencing was done on a sample of blood. The CDR3, as DNA: TGTGCCAGCAGCCCCTCCGGGCAGGGGGCTTTGGAGACCCAGTACTTC. Amino acids: CASSPSGQGALETQYF.